The 13 T cell receptor beta chains below were found in one sample sequenced in a study of blood T cell repertoires in COVID-19. TCRdb's copy holds only in-frame clones and misses some; the assay was immunoSEQ multiplex PCR. The repertoire holds about 140,000 clones, 85% seen once, with roughly 2.7% in the top ten. The sequencing sample was made of peripheral blood. All receptors derive from a human donor with acute or convalescent COVID-19. The donor label of this sample is uncertain.

The gene calls are TRBV7-2 and TRBJ1-4; tentatively, D is TRBD1 (5 bases). CDR1 is SGHTA, CDR2 FQGNSA, per germline. The ends were cut back, 5 bases at V and 6 bases at J, with 16 bases in the middle. CDR3 length: 15 amino acids. The CDR3, as DNA: TGTGCCAGCAGCGCCCGGACAAGTAAGGATGAAAAACTGTTTTTT. This gives the protein CASSARTSKDEKLFF.

V and J are TRBV5-1 and TRBJ2-2; the D is unclear. Germline CDR1 reads SGHRS; CDR2 reads YFSETQ. There are 14 residues in the CDR3. V was pared by 8 bases and J by 0 bases, with 11 bases between. CDR3 residues: CASQVDANTGELFF. The CDR3 DNA is TGCGCCAGTCAGGTCGACGCGAACACCGGGGAGCTGTTTTTT.

This chain connects TRBV5-4 to TRBJ2-3; TRBD1 is a possible D gene (7 bases). CDR1 and CDR2 (germline): SGHNT, YYREEE (reference sequence). The CDR3 loop spans 14 amino acids. V lost 4 bases and J lost 5, with 14 bases in between. The chain's CDR3 is CASSLRQGGDTQYF. The CDR3 DNA follows: TGTGCCAGCAGCCTTCGACAGGGAGGAGATACGCAGTATTTT.

This clone was recorded once. The genes are TRBV4-3 and TRBJ1-2; D might be TRBD1 (6 bases). The CDR3 has 17 amino acids. Trimming left V 0 bases short and J 0 bases short, with 14 bases between. Germline V CDR1 and CDR2: LGHNA, YSLEER. CDR3 region: CASSQDYRDTSNYGYTF. The CDR3 DNA is TGCGCCAGCAGCCAAGACTACCGGGACACCTCTAACTATGGCTACACCTTC.

This chain uses TRBV7-2 with TRBJ2-5, with 7 bases identical to TRBD2. Germline V gene lookup returns CDR1 SGHTA and CDR2 FQGNSA. There are 13 residues in the CDR3. V shed 4 bases and J 3 bases; nucleotides not matched to a gene: 2. The CDR3 reads CASSSLAEETQYF. Written as DNA, the CDR3 is TGTGCCAGCAGCTCCCTAGCGGAAGAGACCCAGTACTTC.

This chain joins TRBV15 and TRBJ1-5; D is possibly TRBD1 (6 bases). Trimming left V 6 bases short and J 4 bases short, with 13 bases between. This CDR3 comprises 14 residues. CDR1 and CDR2 from the germline V gene are LNHNV and YYDKDF (reference sequence). CDR3 protein: CATSTGYLNQPQHF. CDR3 bases: TGTGCCACCAGTACAGGGTATCTAAATCAGCCCCAGCATTTT. The full variable domain, in which reference TRBV15 and TRBJ1-5 provide the parts outside the CDR3, is DAMVIQNPRYQVTQFGKPVTLSCSQTLNHNVMYWYQQKSSQAPKLLFHYYDKDFNNEADTPDNFQSRRPNTSFCFLDIRSPGLGDTAMYLCATSTGYLNQPQHFGDGTRLSIL.

The table lists this clone with a count of one. This chain connects TRBV5-6 to TRBJ2-5, with no clear D. Germline loops: CDR1 SGHDT, CDR2 YYEEEE. The CDR3 totals 11 residues. The V end was cut by 4 bases, the J end by 3 bases, with 4 bases between. The CDR3 protein is CASSIEETQYF. CDR3 sequence (DNA): TGTGCCAGCAGCATCGAAGAGACCCAGTACTTC.

This clone appeared a few times. The gene calls are TRBV18 and TRBJ2-3; 8 positions match TRBD1. The CDR3 is 14 residues long. V lost 6 bases and J lost 3; bases outside the gene matches: 5. Germline V gives CDR1 KGHSH, CDR2 LQKENI. CDR3 protein: CASSPGGGTDTQYF. CDR3 DNA sequence: TGTGCCAGCTCCCCAGGGGGCGGTACAGATACGCAGTATTTT. Looking up the rest from reference TRBV18 and TRBJ2-3 gives the full variable domain: NAGVMQNPRHLVRRRGQEARLRCSPMKGHSHVYWYRQLPEEGLKFMVYLQKENIIDESGMPKERFSAEFPKEGPSILRIQQVVRGDSAAYFCASSPGGGTDTQYFGPGTRLTVL.

The chain employs TRBV5-4 and TRBJ2-6; 11 positions agree with TRBD1. CDR1 is SGHNT, CDR2 YYREEE, per germline (reference sequence). This CDR3 spans 16 amino acids. V lost 2 bases to trimming and J lost 4 bases; unmatched junction nucleotides: 2. The CDR3: CASSLGQGAGANVLTF. The CDR3 coding sequence is TGTGCCAGCAGCTTAGGACAGGGGGCGGGGGCCAACGTCCTGACTTTC.

The chain carries TRBV11-2 and TRBJ2-3, with 9 nucleotides matching TRBD1. Germline V lookup: CDR1 SGHAT, CDR2 FQNNGV. This CDR3 is 19 amino acids long. V lost 1 base, J lost 0 bases, and 11 bases stayed unmatched. The CDR3 DNA reads TGTGCCAGCAGCTTAGTTGCAGGACAGGGGATTTCTAGCACAGATACGCAGTATTTT. Its translation is CASSLVAGQGISSTDTQYF.

V usage is TRBV9 and J usage is TRBJ1-1, with unresolved D. With 1 base removed from V and 6 bases from J, the gap between germline ends came to 19 bases. The CDR3 has 16 residues. CDR1 is SGDLS and CDR2 is YYNGEE in the germline V gene. The DNA of the CDR3 is TGTGCCAGCAGCGTAAGGATCGAGGGTGGATCTTCTGAAGCTTTCTTT. Its protein is CASSVRIEGGSSEAFF.

The rearrangement links TRBV6-2 or TRBV6-3 to TRBJ1-4; TRBD1 matches 7 bases. Trimming took 4 bases from V and 0 from J; bases not matched to a gene: 2. This CDR3 contains 15 residues. Germline V lookup: CDR1 MNHEY, CDR2 SVGEGT. The CDR3 reads CASSSTGSTNEKLFF. In DNA form, the CDR3 reads TGTGCCAGCAGTTCGACAGGGTCAACTAATGAAAAACTGTTTTTT.

This rearrangement joins TRBV6-2 or TRBV6-3 to TRBJ1-5, with a possible D match to TRBD1 (5 bases). Trimming took 5 bases from V and 4 from J, leaving 9 bases between them. Germline CDR1 reads MNHEY; CDR2 reads SVGEGT. The CDR3 length is 13 residues. CDR3 protein: CASSRQPNQPQHF. For the CDR3, the DNA is TGTGCCAGCAGTCGACAGCCTAATCAGCCCCAGCATTTT.